These 8 T cell receptor beta chains were sequenced from one sample in a study of shared clonotypes between healthy human individuals (TCRdb year 2020). The library came from the immunoSEQ multiplex PCR assay. Entries here come from immuneACCESS through TCRdb and include only in-frame sequences with V and J called. Some clones fail to appear in such tables; in the studies checked, an unresolved V gene covers under half of the shortfall, and the cause of the remainder is unknown. In this sample the table shows hundreds of thousands of clones, about 95% of which occur a single time. 0.05% to 0.07% of the sample goes to the ten largest clones. Sequencing used naive CD4+ T cells sorted from blood. The cell subset or site label, as the study defines it: CD45RA+ positively selected. These receptors came from a woman younger than 45 in good health.

This clone was seen once. J is TRBJ1-4 and V is TRBV5-4; no definite D call. CDR3 length: 17 amino acids. Germline CDR1 SGHNT, CDR2 YYREEE (reference sequence). V was pared by 0 bases and J by 0 bases, with 12 bases between. Here the CDR3 reads CASSLEPAVATNEKLFF. For the CDR3, the DNA is TGTGCCAGCAGCTTGGAGCCGGCGGTTGCAACTAATGAAAAACTGTTTTTT.

The chain couples TRBV6-1 to TRBJ1-4; TRBD1 agrees at 9 bases. Germline CDR1 and CDR2: MNHNS and SASEGT. With V trimmed by 7 bases and J by 4 bases, 4 bases remained unmatched. The CDR3 runs to 14 residues. For the CDR3, the DNA is TGTGCCAGCATTATGGACAGGGGTAATGAAAAACTGTTTTTT. It encodes CASIMDRGNEKLFF.

The J gene is TRBJ2-7, the V gene TRBV7-3; 7 nucleotides line up with TRBD1. V dropped 6 bases and J dropped 0; count of bases not matched to a gene: 8. The CDR3 covers 15 residues. The germline V gene encodes CDR1 SGHTA and CDR2 FQGTGA. The CDR3 region has the DNA TGTGCCAGCAGTATAACGGGGACAGTCTCCTACGAGCAGTACTTC. Translated: CASSITGTVSYEQYF.

The V and J genes are TRBV28 and TRBJ1-1; 7 bases agree with TRBD1. Germline assignment: CDR1 MDHEN and CDR2 SYDVKM. CDR3 length: 15 residues. V was pared by 5 bases and J by 1 base, with 7 bases of the junction left unmatched. CDR3 bases: TGTGCCAGCAGTCTATTACAGGGGCCGAACACTGAAGCTTTCTTT. This gives the protein CASSLLQGPNTEAFF.

The V and J genes are TRBV6-1 and TRBJ1-5; 9 positions match TRBD1. V lost 1 base, J lost 5 bases, and 6 bases stayed unmatched. Germline lookup yields CDR1 MNHNS and CDR2 SASEGT. This CDR3 region has 16 residues. The CDR3 DNA reads TGTGCCAGCAGTGAAGTGGGGAGACAGGGGGATCAGCCCCAGCATTTT. Translating it yields CASSEVGRQGDQPQHF.

The genes are TRBV7-4 and TRBJ2-7; tentative D call: TRBD2 (6 bases). CDR1 and CDR2 (germline): SGHVT, SQSDAQ. The V gene lost 4 bases and the J gene lost 7 bases, with 29 bases spanning the gap. This CDR3 is 18 amino acids long. CDR3 coding DNA: TGTGCCAGCAGCTCGGGACTCACTAGTATAGTTTTTCCCGGGGAGCAGTACTTC. It encodes CASSSGLTSIVFPGEQYF.

The chain links TRBV5-1 to TRBJ1-4, with D uncertain. The germline CDR1 and CDR2 sequences are SGHRS and YFSETQ. The V end lost 2 bases, the J end lost 4 bases, and 9 bases lay between the germline ends. CDR3 size: 14 residues. CDR3 nucleotide sequence: TGCGCCAGCAGCTTAGACGGTATTAATGAAAAACTGTTTTTT. The encoded protein is CASSLDGINEKLFF. The complete variable domain, with remaining parts taken from reference TRBV5-1 and TRBJ1-4, reads KAGVTQTPRYLIKTRGQQVTLSCSPISGHRSVSWYQQTPGQGLQFLFEYFSETQRNKGNFPGRFSGRQFSNSRSEMNVSTLELGDSALYLCASSLDGINEKLFFGSGTQLSVL.

The chain joins TRBV28 to TRBJ2-7, with D possibly matching TRBD2 (6 bases). This CDR3 has 13 amino acids. V was clipped by 6 bases and J by 2 bases, with 11 bases between them. Germline V gives CDR1 MDHEN, CDR2 SYDVKM. The CDR3 sequence is CASSGGTTYEQYF. For the CDR3, the DNA is TGTGCCAGCAGCGGGGGTACTACCTACGAGCAGTACTTC.